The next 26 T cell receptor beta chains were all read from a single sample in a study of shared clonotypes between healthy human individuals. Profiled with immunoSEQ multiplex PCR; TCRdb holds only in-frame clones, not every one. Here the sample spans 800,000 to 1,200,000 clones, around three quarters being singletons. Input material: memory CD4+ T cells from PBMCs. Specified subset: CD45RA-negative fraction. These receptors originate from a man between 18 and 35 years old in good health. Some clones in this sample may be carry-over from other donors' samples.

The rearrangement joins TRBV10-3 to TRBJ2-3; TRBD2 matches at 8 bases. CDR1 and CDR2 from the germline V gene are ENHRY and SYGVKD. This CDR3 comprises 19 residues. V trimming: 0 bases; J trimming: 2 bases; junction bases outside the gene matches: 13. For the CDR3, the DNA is TGTGCCATCAGTGAGTCGAGTAGCGGGACCTACTCTAACACAGATACGCAGTATTTT. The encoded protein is CAISESSSGTYSNTDTQYF.

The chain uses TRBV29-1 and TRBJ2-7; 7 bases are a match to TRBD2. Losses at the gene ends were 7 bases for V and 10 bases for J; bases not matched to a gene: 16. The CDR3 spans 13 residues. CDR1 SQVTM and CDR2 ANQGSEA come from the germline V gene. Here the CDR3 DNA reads TGCAGCGCCCGGCTGGGGAGGGATTACGGTCAGTACTTC. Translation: CSARLGRDYGQYF.

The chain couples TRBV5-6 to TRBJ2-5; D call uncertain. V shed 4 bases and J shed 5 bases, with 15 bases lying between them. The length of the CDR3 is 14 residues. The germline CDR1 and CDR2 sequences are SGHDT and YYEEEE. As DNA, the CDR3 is TGTGCCAGCAGCCTCGCCCGGTCCGGGGAGACCCAGTACTTC. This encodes CASSLARSGETQYF.

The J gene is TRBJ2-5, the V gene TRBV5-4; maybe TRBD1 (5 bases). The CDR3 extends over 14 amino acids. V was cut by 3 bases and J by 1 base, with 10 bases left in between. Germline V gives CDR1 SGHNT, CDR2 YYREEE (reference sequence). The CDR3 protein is CASSWGSLQETQYF. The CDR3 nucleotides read TGTGCCAGCAGCTGGGGCAGCCTCCAAGAGACCCAGTACTTC. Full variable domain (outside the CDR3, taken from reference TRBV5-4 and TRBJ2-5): ETGVTQSPTHLIKTRGQQVTLRCSSQSGHNTVSWYQQALGQGPQFIFQYYREEENGRGNFPPRFSGLQFPNYSSELNVNALELDDSALYLCASSWGSLQETQYFGPGTRLLVL.

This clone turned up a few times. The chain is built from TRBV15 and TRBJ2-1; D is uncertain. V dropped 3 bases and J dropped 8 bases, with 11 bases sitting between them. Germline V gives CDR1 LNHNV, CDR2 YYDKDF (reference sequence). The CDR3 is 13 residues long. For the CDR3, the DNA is TGTGCCACCAGCAGCCGTACAGTGGATGAGCAGTTCTTC. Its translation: CATSSRTVDEQFF.

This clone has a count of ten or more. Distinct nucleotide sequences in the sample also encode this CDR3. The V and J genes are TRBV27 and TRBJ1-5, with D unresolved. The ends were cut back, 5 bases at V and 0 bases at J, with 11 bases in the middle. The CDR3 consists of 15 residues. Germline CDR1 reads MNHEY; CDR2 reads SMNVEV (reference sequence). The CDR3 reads CASSRNGDSNQPQHF. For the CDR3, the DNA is TGTGCCAGCAGTCGGAATGGAGATAGCAATCAGCCCCAGCATTTT.

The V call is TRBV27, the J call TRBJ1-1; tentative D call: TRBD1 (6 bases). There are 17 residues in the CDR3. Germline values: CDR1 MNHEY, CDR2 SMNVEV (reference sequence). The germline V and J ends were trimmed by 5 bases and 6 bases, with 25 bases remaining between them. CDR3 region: CASSIHTLGTGKPEAFF. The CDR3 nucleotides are TGTGCCAGCAGTATCCACACCCTCGGTACAGGGAAGCCTGAAGCTTTCTTT.

Written as DNA, the CDR3 is TGTGCCAGCAGCCTGACCGCACAAGAGACCCAGTACTTC. Its protein is CASSLTAQETQYF. V is TRBV5-4 and J is TRBJ2-5, with D unresolved. Trimming shortened V by 4 bases and J by 2 bases, and 9 bases separated the two germline ends. The CDR3 runs to 13 residues. The germline CDR1 and CDR2 sequences are SGHNT and YYREEE (reference sequence).

CDR3 residues: CASSPGGDTTYNEQFF. In DNA, the CDR3 is TGTGCCAGCAGCCCGGGGGGGGACACCACCTACAATGAGCAGTTCTTC. The chain links TRBV7-2 to TRBJ2-1; 8 positions agree with TRBD2. V was pared by 5 bases and J by 2 bases, with 8 bases of the junction left unmatched. CDR3 length: 16 residues. CDR1 and CDR2 (germline): SGHTA, FQGNSA.

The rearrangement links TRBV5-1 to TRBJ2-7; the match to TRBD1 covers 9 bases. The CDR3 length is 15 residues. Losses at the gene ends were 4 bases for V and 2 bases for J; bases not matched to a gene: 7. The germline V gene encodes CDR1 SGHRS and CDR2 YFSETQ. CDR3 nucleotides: TGCGCCAGCAGCCGTGCCGACAGGGGGACCTACGAGCAGTACTTC. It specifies CASSRADRGTYEQYF. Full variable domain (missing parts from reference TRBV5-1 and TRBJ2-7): KAGVTQTPRYLIKTRGQQVTLSCSPISGHRSVSWYQQTPGQGLQFLFEYFSETQRNKGNFPGRFSGRQFSNSRSEMNVSTLELGDSALYLCASSRADRGTYEQYFGPGTRLTVT.

The CDR3 DNA reads as TGTGCCAGCAGCGTCCAGACTAGCACAGATACGCAGTATTTT. Translating gives CASSVQTSTDTQYF. The rearrangement links TRBV7-8 to TRBJ2-3, with D hard to call. The germline V and J ends were trimmed by 5 bases and 0 bases, with 9 bases remaining between them. The length of the CDR3 is 14 residues. From germline, CDR1 is SGHVS and CDR2 FQNEAQ.

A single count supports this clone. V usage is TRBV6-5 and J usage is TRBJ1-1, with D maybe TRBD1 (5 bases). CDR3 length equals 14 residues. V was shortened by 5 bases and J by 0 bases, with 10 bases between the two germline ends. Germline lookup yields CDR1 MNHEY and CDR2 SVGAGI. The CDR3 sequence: CASSPDRLNTEAFF. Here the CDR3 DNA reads TGTGCCAGCAGTCCTGACAGACTGAACACTGAAGCTTTCTTT.

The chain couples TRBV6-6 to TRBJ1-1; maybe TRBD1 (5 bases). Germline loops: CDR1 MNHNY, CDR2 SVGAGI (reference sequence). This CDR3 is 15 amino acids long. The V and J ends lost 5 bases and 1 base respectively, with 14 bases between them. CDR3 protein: CASSRWGEKNTEAFF. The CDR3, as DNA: TGTGCCAGCAGTCGGTGGGGGGAGAAGAACACTGAAGCTTTCTTT.

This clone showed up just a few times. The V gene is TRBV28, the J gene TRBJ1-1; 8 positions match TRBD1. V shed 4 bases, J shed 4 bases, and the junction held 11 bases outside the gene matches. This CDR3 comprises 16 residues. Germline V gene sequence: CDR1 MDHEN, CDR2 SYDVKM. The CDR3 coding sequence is TGTGCCAGCAGTTCCACATCCGGACAGGGACGCACTGAAGCTTTCTTT. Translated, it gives CASSSTSGQGRTEAFF.

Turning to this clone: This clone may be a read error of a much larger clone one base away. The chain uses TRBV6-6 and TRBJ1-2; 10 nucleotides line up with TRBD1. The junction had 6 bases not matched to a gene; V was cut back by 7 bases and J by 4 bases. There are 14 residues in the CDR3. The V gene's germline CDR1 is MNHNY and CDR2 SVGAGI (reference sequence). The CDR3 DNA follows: TGTGCCAGCAAAACCGGGACAGGGGCCTATGGCTACACCTTC. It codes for CASKTGTGAYGYTF.

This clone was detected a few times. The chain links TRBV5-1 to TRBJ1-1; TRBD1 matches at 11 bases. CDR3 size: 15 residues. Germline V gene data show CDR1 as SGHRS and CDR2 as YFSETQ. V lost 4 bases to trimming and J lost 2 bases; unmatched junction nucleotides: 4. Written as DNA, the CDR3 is TGCGCCAGCAGCACCGGACAGGGGGCTAACACTGAAGCTTTCTTT. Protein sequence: CASSTGQGANTEAFF.

In nucleotides, the CDR3 is TGCAGCGTTGCTGACAGGCCCCAAGAGACCCAGTACTTC. This codes for CSVADRPQETQYF. The chain has TRBV29-1 and TRBJ2-5; the D gene is possibly TRBD1 (6 bases). Per germline, CDR1 SQVTM and CDR2 ANQGSEA. V was pared by 4 bases and J by 1 base, with 10 bases between. The CDR3 loop spans 13 amino acids.

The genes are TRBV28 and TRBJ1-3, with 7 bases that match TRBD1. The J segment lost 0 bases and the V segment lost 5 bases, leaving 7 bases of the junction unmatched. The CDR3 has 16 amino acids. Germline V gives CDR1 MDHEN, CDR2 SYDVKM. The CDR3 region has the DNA TGTGCCAGCAGTGCGCCGGGACAGAGCTCTGGAAACACCATATATTTT. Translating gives CASSAPGQSSGNTIYF.

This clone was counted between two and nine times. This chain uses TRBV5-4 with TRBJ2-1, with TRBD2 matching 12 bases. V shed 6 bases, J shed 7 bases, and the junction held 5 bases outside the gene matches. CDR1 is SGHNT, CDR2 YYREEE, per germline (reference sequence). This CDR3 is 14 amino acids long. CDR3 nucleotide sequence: TGTGCCAGCACTCTAGCGGGAGGGCCAAATGAGCAGTTCTTC. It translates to CASTLAGGPNEQFF.

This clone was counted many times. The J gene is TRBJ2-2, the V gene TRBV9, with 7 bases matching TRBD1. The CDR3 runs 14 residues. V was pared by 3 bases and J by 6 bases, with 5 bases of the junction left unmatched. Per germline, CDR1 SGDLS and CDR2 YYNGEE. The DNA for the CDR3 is TGTGCCAGCAGCGCCCCTCAGGGGGCCGGGGAGCTGTTTTTT. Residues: CASSAPQGAGELFF.

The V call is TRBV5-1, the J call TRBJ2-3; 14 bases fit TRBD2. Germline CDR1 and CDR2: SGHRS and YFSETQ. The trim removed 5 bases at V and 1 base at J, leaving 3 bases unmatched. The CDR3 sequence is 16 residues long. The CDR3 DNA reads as TGCGCCAGCAGGCAGGGACTAGCGGGAGGCACAGATACGCAGTATTTT. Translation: CASRQGLAGGTDTQYF.

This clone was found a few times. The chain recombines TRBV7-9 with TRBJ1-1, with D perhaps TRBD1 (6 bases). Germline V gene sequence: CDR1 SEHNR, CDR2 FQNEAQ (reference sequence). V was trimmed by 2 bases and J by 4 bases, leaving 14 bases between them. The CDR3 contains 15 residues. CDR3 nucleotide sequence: TGTGCCAGCAGCTTAATGCCCGGGGGCGTCACTGAAGCTTTCTTT. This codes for CASSLMPGGVTEAFF.

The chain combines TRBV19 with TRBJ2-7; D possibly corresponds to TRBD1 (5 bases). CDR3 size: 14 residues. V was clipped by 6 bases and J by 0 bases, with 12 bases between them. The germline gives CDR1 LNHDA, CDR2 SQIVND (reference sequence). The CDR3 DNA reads TGTGCCAGTAGCCGACAGAAGACCTCCTACGAGCAGTACTTC. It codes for CASSRQKTSYEQYF.

CDR3 DNA sequence: TGTGCCAGCAGTGACCCTAGCGGGGGCTCCTACGAGCAGTACTTC. Residues: CASSDPSGGSYEQYF. J is TRBJ2-7 and V is TRBV25-1; 10 nucleotides match TRBD2. Germline V gene data show CDR1 as MGHDK and CDR2 as SYGVNS. V lost 3 bases and J lost 0; bases outside the gene matches: 2. This CDR3 is built from 15 residues.

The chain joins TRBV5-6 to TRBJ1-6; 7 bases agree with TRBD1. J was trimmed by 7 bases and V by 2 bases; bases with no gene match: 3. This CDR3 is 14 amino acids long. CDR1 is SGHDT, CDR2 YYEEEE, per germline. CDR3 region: CASSFRGPNSPLHF. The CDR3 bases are TGTGCCAGCAGCTTTAGGGGGCCCAATTCACCCCTCCACTTT.

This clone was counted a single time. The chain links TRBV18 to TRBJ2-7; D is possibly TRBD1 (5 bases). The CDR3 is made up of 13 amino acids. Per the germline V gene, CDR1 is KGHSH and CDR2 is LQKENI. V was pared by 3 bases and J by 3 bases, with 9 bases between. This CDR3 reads CASSPQGIYEQYF. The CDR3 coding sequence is TGTGCCAGCTCACCCCAGGGTATCTACGAGCAGTACTTC. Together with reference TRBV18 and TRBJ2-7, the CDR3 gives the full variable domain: NAGVMQNPRHLVRRRGQEARLRCSPMKGHSHVYWYRQLPEEGLKFMVYLQKENIIDESGMPKERFSAEFPKEGPSILRIQQVVRGDSAAYFCASSPQGIYEQYFGPGTRLTVT.